This T cell receptor beta chain stems from a study of regulatory T cells in long-lasting Graves disease. iRepertoire HTBI primers and Arm-PCR of CDR3 regions built TCR beta libraries. From the multiplex PCR reads, TCRdb called clonotypes with MiXCR, one entry per CDR3 protein. The table shows under 450,000 distinct CDR3 sequences, with around 11% occurring only once. This clonotype has ten or more counts. V gave up 3 bases and J gave up 8 bases; unmatched junction bases: 11. The CDR3 sequence is 16 residues long. CDR1 is SGHTA and CDR2 is FQGTGA in the germline V gene. The time point: newly diagnosed GD, antithyroid drugs for less than 3 months. PBMC-derived RNA was used for the TCR library. An endocrinology department located in Xi'an, China, was where the patients came from. The same specimen was also included in a second study, on T cells in Graves' hyperthyroidism and ophthalmopathy. That work adds: From stable hyperthyroidism, ophthalmopathy was set apart by a 13 V-J model.

The sequence was obtained from a woman between 18 and 29 years old with Graves disease. The rearrangement uses TRBV7-3 and TRBJ2-3; 10 bases align to TRBD2. The starting material was peripheral blood mononuclear cells (PBMCs), obtained at new diagnosis, from a patient treated with antithyroid drugs. CDR3 bases: TGTGCCAGCAGCTTGGGGCTAGCGGGGGATATGGTTACGCAGTATTTT. The encoded protein is CASSLGLAGDMVTQYF.